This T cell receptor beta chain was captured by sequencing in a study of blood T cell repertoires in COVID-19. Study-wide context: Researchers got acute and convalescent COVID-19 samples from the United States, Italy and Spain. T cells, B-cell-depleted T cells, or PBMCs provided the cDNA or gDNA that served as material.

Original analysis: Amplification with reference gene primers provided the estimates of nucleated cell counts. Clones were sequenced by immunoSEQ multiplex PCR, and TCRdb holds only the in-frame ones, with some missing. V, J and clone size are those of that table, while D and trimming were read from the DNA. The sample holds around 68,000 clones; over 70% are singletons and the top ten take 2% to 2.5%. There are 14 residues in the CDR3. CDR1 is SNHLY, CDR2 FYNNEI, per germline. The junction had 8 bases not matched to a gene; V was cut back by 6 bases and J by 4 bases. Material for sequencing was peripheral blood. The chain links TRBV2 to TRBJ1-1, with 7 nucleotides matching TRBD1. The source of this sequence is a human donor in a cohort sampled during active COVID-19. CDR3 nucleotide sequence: TGTGCCAGCAGACCGACAGGGTCCCCCACTGAAGCTTTCTTT. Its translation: CASRPTGSPTEAFF.